This T cell receptor (beta chain) is from a study of spatial heterogeneity in lung cancer. Study-wide background: After resection, follow-up PBMC samples were sequenced when available, at a median of about 2 years later. General study points: There were more appearances of ubiquitous expanded tumor TCRs in blood at resection than at follow-up.

As for time point: blood at routine non-recurrence follow-up after resection. In each case, whole RNA from tumor, nontumor lung or frozen PBMC was sequenced unsorted. TCRdb used MiXCR to reprocess the 5' RACE reads, holding one entry per CDR3 protein. The sample gives about 94,000 distinct CDR3 sequences, approximately 20% of which show up once; about a fifth is in the top ten. A remark on this clonotype: Its matching antigen is unknown.

Per the germline V gene, CDR1 is SGHTA and CDR2 is FQGNSA. The CDR3 spans 16 residues. V dropped 0 bases and J dropped 8; count of bases not matched to a gene: 7. Sequenced material: PBMCs, taken at follow-up. J is TRBJ2-1 and V is TRBV7-2; 10 nucleotides line up with TRBD2. The clonotype originates from a male donor with early-stage non-small cell lung cancer. As DNA, the CDR3 is TGTGCCAGCAGCTTAGCGCTGGCTAGCGGGAGACATGAGCAGTTCTTC. It specifies CASSLALASGRHEQFF.